This TCR beta chain emerged from a study of blood T cell repertoires in COVID-19. Overall study context: Specimens from acute and convalescent COVID-19 originated in the United States, Italy and Spain. From T cells, B-cell-depleted T cells, or PBMCs came the material, which was cDNA or gDNA.

Losses at the gene ends were 4 bases for V and 3 bases for J; bases not matched to a gene: 9. The CDR3 runs 15 residues. Per germline, CDR1 SGHDT and CDR2 YYEEEE. In the authors' workflow: The authors estimated nucleated cell counts from reference gene primer amplification. The repertoire was sequenced with immunoSEQ multiplex PCR; TCRdb's copy has only in-frame clones and lacks some. Clonal size and the V and J genes are those of that table, whereas D and trimming came from the DNA. Of 60,000 to 90,000 clones in the sample, roughly 89% are singletons; the top ten hold nearly 5%. This receptor was obtained from a woman of 80 years or more with active or convalescent COVID-19. The chain uses TRBV5-6 and TRBJ1-1; 7 positions agree with TRBD1. Sequencing was carried out using peripheral blood. DNA for the CDR3: TGTGCCAGCAGCCAGACCGGGACAGTGTACACTGAAGCTTTCTTT. This gives the protein CASSQTGTVYTEAFF. Supplemented by reference TRBV5-6 and TRBJ1-1, the full variable domain reads DAGVTQSPTHLIKTRGQQVTLRCSPKSGHDTVSWYQQALGQGPQFIFQYYEEEERQRGNFPDRFSGHQFPNYSSELNVNALLLGDSALYLCASSQTGTVYTEAFFGQGTRLTVV.